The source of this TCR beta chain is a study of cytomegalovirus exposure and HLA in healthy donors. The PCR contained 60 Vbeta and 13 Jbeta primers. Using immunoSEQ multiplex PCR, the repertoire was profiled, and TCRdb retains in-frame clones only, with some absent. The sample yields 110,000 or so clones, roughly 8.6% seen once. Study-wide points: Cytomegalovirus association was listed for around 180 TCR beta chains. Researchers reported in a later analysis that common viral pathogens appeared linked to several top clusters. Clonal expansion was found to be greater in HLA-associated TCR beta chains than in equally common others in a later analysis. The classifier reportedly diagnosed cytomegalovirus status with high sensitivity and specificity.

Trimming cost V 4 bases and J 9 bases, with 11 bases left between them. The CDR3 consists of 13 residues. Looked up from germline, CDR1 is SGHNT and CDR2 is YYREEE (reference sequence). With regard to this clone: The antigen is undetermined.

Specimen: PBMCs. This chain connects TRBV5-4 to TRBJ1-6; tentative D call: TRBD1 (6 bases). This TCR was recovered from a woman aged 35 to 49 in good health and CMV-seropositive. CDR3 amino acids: CASSPQGSSPLHF. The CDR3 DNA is TGTGCCAGCAGCCCCCAGGGGAGTTCACCCCTCCACTTT.